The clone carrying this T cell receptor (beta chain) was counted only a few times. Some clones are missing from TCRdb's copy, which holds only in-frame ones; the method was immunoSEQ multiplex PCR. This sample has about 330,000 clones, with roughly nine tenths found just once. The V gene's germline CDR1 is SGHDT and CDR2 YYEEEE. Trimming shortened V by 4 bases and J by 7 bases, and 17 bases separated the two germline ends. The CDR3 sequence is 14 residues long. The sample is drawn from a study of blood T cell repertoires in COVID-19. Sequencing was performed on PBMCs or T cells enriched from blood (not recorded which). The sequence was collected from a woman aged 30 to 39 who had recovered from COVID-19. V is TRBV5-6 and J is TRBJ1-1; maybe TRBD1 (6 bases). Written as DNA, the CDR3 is TGTGCCAGCAGCCCAACAGGGAACCTCGGTGAAGCTTTCTTT. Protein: CASSPTGNLGEAFF.